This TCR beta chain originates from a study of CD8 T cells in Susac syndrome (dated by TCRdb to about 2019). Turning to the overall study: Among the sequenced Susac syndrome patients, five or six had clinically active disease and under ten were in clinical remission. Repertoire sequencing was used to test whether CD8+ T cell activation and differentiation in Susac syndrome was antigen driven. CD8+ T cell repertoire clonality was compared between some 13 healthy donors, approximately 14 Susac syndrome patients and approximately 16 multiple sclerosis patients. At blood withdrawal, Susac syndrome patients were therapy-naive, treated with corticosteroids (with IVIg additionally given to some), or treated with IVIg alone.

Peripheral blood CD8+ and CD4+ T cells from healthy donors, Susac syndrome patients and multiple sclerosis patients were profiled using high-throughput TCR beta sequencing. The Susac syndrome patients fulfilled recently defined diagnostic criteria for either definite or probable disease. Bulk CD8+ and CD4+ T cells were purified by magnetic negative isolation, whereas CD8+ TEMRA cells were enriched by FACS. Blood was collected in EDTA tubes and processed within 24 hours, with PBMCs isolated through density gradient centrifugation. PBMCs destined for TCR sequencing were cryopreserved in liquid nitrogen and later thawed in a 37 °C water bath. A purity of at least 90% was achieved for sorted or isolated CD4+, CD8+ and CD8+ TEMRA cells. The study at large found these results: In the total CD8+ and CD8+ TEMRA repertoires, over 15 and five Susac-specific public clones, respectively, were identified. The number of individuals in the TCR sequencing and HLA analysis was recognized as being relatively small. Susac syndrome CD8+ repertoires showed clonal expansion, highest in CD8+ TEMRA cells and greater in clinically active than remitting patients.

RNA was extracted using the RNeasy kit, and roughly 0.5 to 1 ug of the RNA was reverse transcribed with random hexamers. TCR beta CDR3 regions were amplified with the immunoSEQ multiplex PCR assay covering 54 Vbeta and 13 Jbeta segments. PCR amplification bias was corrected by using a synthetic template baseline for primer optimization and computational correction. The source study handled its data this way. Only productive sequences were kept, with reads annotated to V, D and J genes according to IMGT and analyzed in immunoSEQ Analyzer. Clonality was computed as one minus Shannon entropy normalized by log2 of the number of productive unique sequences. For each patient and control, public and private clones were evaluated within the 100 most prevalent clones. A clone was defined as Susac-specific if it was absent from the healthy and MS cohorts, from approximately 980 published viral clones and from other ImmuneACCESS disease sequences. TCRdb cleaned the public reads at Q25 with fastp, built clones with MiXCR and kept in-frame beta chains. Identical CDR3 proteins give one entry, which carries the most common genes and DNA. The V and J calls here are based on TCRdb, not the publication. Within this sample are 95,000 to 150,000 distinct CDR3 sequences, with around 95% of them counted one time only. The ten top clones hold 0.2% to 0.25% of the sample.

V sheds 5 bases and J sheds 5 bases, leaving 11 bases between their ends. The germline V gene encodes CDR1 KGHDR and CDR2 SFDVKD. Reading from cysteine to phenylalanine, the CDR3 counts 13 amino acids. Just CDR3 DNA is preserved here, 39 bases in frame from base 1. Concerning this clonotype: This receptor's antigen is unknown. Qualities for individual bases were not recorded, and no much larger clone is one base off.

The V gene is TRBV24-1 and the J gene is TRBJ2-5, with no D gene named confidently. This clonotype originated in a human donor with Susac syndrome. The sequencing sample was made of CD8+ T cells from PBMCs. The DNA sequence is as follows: TGTGCCACCAGTGGGCCAGTTGGGGAGACCCAGTACTTC. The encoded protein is CATSGPVGETQYF.